This is a list of T cell receptor beta chains from one sample in a study of T cell changes during pregnancy in multiple sclerosis. TCRdb's table, derived via immunoSEQ multiplex PCR, lists solely in-frame clones and lacks some. The sample consists of tens of thousands of clones, approximately 91% of them appearing once. This specimen consisted of CD4+ T cells from peripheral blood mononuclear cells, obtained in the first trimester of pregnancy. These receptor sequences come from a female donor with multiple sclerosis, enrolled in a pregnancy study. The CDR3 runs from the conserved cysteine through the conserved F or W. A D gene is named only where the DNA matches it firmly. Not every row has a clone size; where given, it reads once, few, many or a size class.

>.|TRBJ1-5|TRBV30|.
CAWSAGSQPQHF
TGTGCCTGGAGTGCTGGTAGTCAGCCCCAGCATTTT
>.|TRBJ1-4|TRBV4-1|.
CASSQRGMEREKLFF
TGCGCCAGCAGCCAGAGGGGGATGGAAAGGGAAAAACTGTTTTTT
>.|TRBJ1-5|TRBV30|.
CAWSGGSNQPQHF
TGTGCCTGGAGCGGGGGGAGCAATCAGCCCCAGCATTTT
>.|TRBJ2-1|TRBV4-2|TRBD2
CASSQSPRTSGYNEQFF
TGTGCCAGCAGCCAATCACCTCGGACTAGCGGGTACAATGAGCAGTTCTTC
>.|TRBJ2-1|TRBV5-1|TRBD1
CASSLRTGGADEQFF
TGCGCCAGCAGCTTAAGGACAGGGGGCGCGGATGAGCAGTTCTTC
>.|TRBJ1-2|TRBV28|.
CASRLSTGYGYTF
TGTGCCAGCAGATTATCCACAGGCTATGGCTACACCTTC
>once|TRBJ1-2|TRBV2|.
CASSVIGGAQGYTF
TGTGCCAGCAGTGTAATAGGAGGGGCGCAGGGCTACACCTTC
>.|TRBJ2-2|TRBV7-2|.
CASSLLRAGPAGELFF
TGTGCCAGCAGCTTACTGCGGGCGGGGCCGGCCGGGGAGCTGTTTTTT
>.|TRBJ2-7|TRBV6-5|.
CASRRRGPYEQYF
TGTGCCAGCAGAAGGAGGGGGCCCTACGAGCAGTACTTC
>.|TRBJ2-3|TRBV15|TRBD2
CATSSTLAGGRSDTQYF
TGTGCCACCAGCAGTACCCTAGCGGGGGGGCGATCGGATACGCAGTATTTT
>.|TRBJ1-1|TRBV27|.
CASSFLSMGGTEAFF
TGTGCCAGCAGTTTCCTCTCCATGGGGGGCACTGAAGCTTTCTTT
>.|TRBJ2-7|TRBV21-1|.
CAGIIQGYREQYF
TGTGCCGGGATAATACAGGGATATCGCGAGCAGTACTTC
>.|TRBJ1-2|TRBV5-1|TRBD1
CASSLETGDYGYTF
TGCGCCAGCAGCCTGGAAACAGGGGACTATGGCTACACCTTC
>once|TRBJ2-5|TRBV30|.
CAWRMGDGETQYF
TGTGCCTGGAGGATGGGCGATGGGGAGACCCAGTACTTC
>.|TRBJ1-6|TRBV30|TRBD1
CAWSGDSLGNSPLHF
TGTGCCTGGAGCGGGGACAGTCTGGGGAATTCACCCCTCCACTTT
>.|TRBJ2-5|TRBV5-4|TRBD2
CASSPGGGETQYF
TGTGCCAGCAGCCCGGGAGGGGGAGAGACCCAGTACTTC
>.|TRBJ2-1|TRBV11-3|TRBD2
CASSPGGTSGRGRGSEQFF
TGTGCCAGCAGCCCGGGGGGGACTAGCGGGAGAGGTCGTGGGAGTGAGCAGTTCTTC
>once|TRBJ2-7|TRBV28|TRBD2
CASTKAGGPLTYEQYF
TGTGCCAGCACCAAAGCGGGAGGACCATTAACCTACGAGCAGTACTTC
>.|TRBJ1-1|TRBV5-1|.
CASSSTRQASTEAFF
TGCGCCAGCAGCTCGACGAGACAGGCGAGTACTGAAGCTTTCTTT
>once|TRBJ2-7|TRBV30|TRBD2
CAGGGRESYEQYF
TGTGCCGGGGGTGGGCGGGAGTCCTACGAGCAGTACTTC
>.|TRBJ2-7|TRBV27|TRBD2
CASSPLAGGSYEQYF
TGTGCCAGCAGTCCCCTAGCGGGAGGGTCCTACGAGCAGTACTTC
>.|TRBJ1-1|TRBV6-1|.
CASSTPFGQNTEAFF
TGTGCCAGCAGCACCCCATTTGGGCAGAACACTGAAGCTTTCTTT
>.|TRBJ2-1|TRBV6-1|TRBD2
CASSEGVVAGNEQFF
TGTGCCAGCAGTGAAGGGGTGGTAGCGGGGAATGAGCAGTTCTTC
>.|TRBJ2-7|TRBV5-4|.
CASSEPGLPSEQYF
TGTGCCAGCAGCGAACCGGGACTCCCATCAGAGCAGTACTTC
>.|TRBJ2-3|TRBV28|TRBD2
CASSLWGWGRMTSARGDTQYF
TGTGCCAGCAGTTTATGGGGGTGGGGCCGGATGACTAGCGCCCGCGGGGATACGCAGTATTTT
>.|TRBJ1-1|TRBV5-1|TRBD1
CASSLVTGGSTAFF
TGCGCCAGCAGCTTGGTAACAGGGGGCTCCACAGCTTTCTTT
>.|TRBJ1-4|TRBV18|TRBD1
CASSQDRGLTNEKLFF
TGTGCCAGCTCACAAGACAGGGGGCTAACTAATGAAAAACTGTTTTTT
>.|TRBJ1-3|TRBV27|TRBD1
CASRTGGHGGNTIYF
TGTGCCAGCAGAACAGGGGGCCATGGTGGAAACACCATATATTTT
>.|TRBJ1-1|TRBV29-1|.
CSASRGMNTEAFF
TGCAGCGCGAGCCGGGGTATGAACACTGAAGCTTTCTTT
>.|TRBJ2-7|TRBV28|TRBD1
CASSSPGTGLHEQYF
TGTGCCAGCAGTTCCCCCGGGACAGGGCTCCACGAGCAGTACTTC
>.|TRBJ1-1|TRBV27|.
CASSFRVVGTEAFF
TGTGCCAGCAGTTTCAGGGTCGTGGGCACTGAAGCTTTCTTT
>.|TRBJ2-1|TRBV5-1|TRBD2
CASRERLAGGRNEQFF
TGCGCCAGCAGAGAACGACTAGCGGGAGGCCGGAATGAGCAGTTCTTC
>medium-sized|TRBJ2-2|TRBV2|TRBD1
CASSPQGSSLATGELFF
TGTGCCAGCAGTCCACAGGGGAGCTCCCTCGCGACCGGGGAGCTGTTTTTT
>.|TRBJ1-2|TRBV5-1|.
CASSLTGGKNGYTF
TGCGCCAGCAGCCTCACGGGGGGAAAGAATGGCTACACCTTC
>.|TRBJ2-7|TRBV2|.
CASSAGEGRSYEQYF
TGTGCCAGCAGCGCCGGTGAGGGCCGCTCCTACGAGCAGTACTTC
>.|TRBJ2-1|TRBV15|TRBD2
CATSTRRASGRNEQFF
TGTGCCACCAGCACAAGGAGGGCTAGCGGGCGCAATGAGCAGTTCTTC
>.|TRBJ2-1|TRBV7-2|.
CASSLAGHGGNEQFF
TGTGCCAGCAGCTTAGCCGGCCACGGAGGGAATGAGCAGTTCTTC
>once|TRBJ2-7|TRBV28|TRBD1
CASSRPGQGGYEQYF
TGTGCCAGCAGTCGTCCGGGACAGGGAGGTTACGAGCAGTACTTC
>.|TRBJ2-7|TRBV6-1|.
CASSEPGELKNEQYF
TGTGCCAGCAGTGAGCCGGGGGAGCTAAAGAACGAGCAGTACTTC
>once|TRBJ2-7|TRBV7-2|TRBD2
CASSLDGGNYEQYF
TGTGCCAGCAGCTTAGACGGGGGGAATTACGAGCAGTACTTC
>.|TRBJ2-1|TRBV7-7|TRBD2
CASSRGTSGSGGEQFF
TGTGCCAGCAGCCGGGGGACTAGCGGGAGTGGGGGTGAGCAGTTCTTC
>.|TRBJ2-7|TRBV5-4|TRBD1
CASSRTDGTVPSYEQYF
TGTGCCAGCAGCCGCACAGACGGGACAGTCCCTTCCTACGAGCAGTACTTC
>few|TRBJ1-3|TRBV18|TRBD1
CASSPPDRVAGNTIYF
TGTGCCAGCTCACCACCGGACAGGGTGGCTGGAAACACCATATATTTT
>.|TRBJ2-3|TRBV13|.
CASSFREADTQYF
TGTGCCAGCAGCTTCAGGGAGGCAGATACGCAGTATTTT
>.|TRBJ1-2|TRBV18|.
CASSPRSSGQINYGYTF
TGTGCCAGCTCACCACGGTCTTCCGGACAGATAAACTATGGCTACACCTTC
>.|TRBJ2-1|TRBV6-1|TRBD2
CASRLAGSGYNEQFF
TGTGCCAGCAGACTAGCGGGAAGTGGGTACAATGAGCAGTTCTTC
>.|TRBJ1-2|TRBV7-2|.
CASSPRAAGVEGYTF
TGTGCCAGCAGCCCCCGCGCCGCAGGGGTTGAGGGCTACACCTTC
>.|TRBJ2-3|TRBV19|TRBD2
CASSIGGLAGITTDTQYF
TGTGCCAGTAGTATAGGGGGACTAGCGGGGATTACCACAGATACGCAGTATTTT
>.|TRBJ2-2|TRBV19|TRBD1
CASKDRGHYTGELFF
TGTGCCAGTAAGGACAGGGGGCATTATACCGGGGAGCTGTTTTTT
>.|TRBJ1-1|TRBV6-4|TRBD1
CARDRGTEAFF
TGTGCCAGAGACAGGGGCACTGAAGCTTTCTTT
>.|TRBJ2-2|TRBV4-1|TRBD2
CASSQALTLSGSRRTGELFF
TGCGCCAGCAGCCAAGCCCTTACCCTTAGCGGGAGTAGGAGGACCGGGGAGCTGTTTTTT
>once|TRBJ2-3|TRBV4-3|TRBD2
CASSQDWGGDTQYF
TGCGCCAGCAGCCAAGATTGGGGGGGGGATACGCAGTATTTT
>.|TRBJ1-2|TRBV5-4|.
CASSGSLPSRGVKGHYTF
TGTGCCAGCAGCGGATCACTCCCTTCTCGTGGGGTCAAGGGGCACTACACCTTC